The 21 T cell receptor beta chains below were found in one sample sequenced in a study of blood T cell repertoires in COVID-19. This table comes from immunoSEQ multiplex PCR, and its TCRdb copy is limited to in-frame clones, with some not included. The sample contains about 96,000 clones, around 90% of which appear only once. Sequencing was carried out using peripheral blood. These TCRs come from a human donor with COVID-19, enrolled during active disease. The donor label of this sample is uncertain.

This clone was seen only once. This chain links TRBV28 with TRBJ1-5; 10 bases are a match to TRBD1. The CDR3 runs to 15 residues. The germline V gene has CDR1 MDHEN and CDR2 SYDVKM. V lost 2 bases, J lost 7 bases, and 5 bases stayed unmatched. CDR3 sequence: CASSLSGQGGQPQHF. CDR3 nucleotides: TGTGCCAGCAGTTTAAGTGGACAGGGGGGGCAGCCCCAGCATTTT.

V is TRBV2 and J is TRBJ2-7; 9 bases map to TRBD1. This CDR3 is built from 16 residues. Germline V gene data show CDR1 as SNHLY and CDR2 as FYNNEI. Germline trimming cut 7 bases from V and 3 bases from J; bases unmatched to any gene: 13. The CDR3 region has the DNA TGTGCCAGCACCGTAAATGGGGGGGGACAGGGCTACGAGCAGTACTTC. Protein sequence: CASTVNGGGQGYEQYF.

V usage is TRBV2 and J usage is TRBJ1-5, with 10 bases that match TRBD1. Germline-derived CDR1 and CDR2 are SNHLY and FYNNEI. V lost 4 bases to trimming and J lost 7 bases; unmatched junction nucleotides: 4. This CDR3 is built from 14 residues. This chain's CDR3 is CASSGQGAGQPQHF. DNA for the CDR3: TGTGCCAGCAGTGGACAGGGGGCCGGCCAGCCCCAGCATTTT.

V usage is TRBV6-5 and J usage is TRBJ2-7, with a weak D call TRBD1 (5 bases). V was trimmed by 6 bases and J by 2 bases, leaving 11 bases between them. In germline, CDR1 is MNHEY, CDR2 SVGAGI. CDR3 length: 13 amino acids. The CDR3 protein is CASSRDSTYEQYF. The CDR3 DNA is TGTGCCAGCAGCCGAGACAGTACCTACGAGCAGTACTTC.

V usage is TRBV19 and J usage is TRBJ2-1, with TRBD1 identical over 7 bases. Germline V lookup: CDR1 LNHDA, CDR2 SQIVND (reference sequence). V was pared by 5 bases and J by 8 bases, with 18 bases of the junction left unmatched. This CDR3 spans 17 amino acids. CDR3 DNA: TGTGCCAGTAGTGTCTGGGCCCTTGGGAAGGGGGCTGATGAGCAGTTCTTC. Translating gives CASSVWALGKGADEQFF.

The V gene is TRBV7-2, the J gene TRBJ2-5; weak D call: TRBD2 (6 bases). V dropped 5 bases and J dropped 7 bases, with 20 bases sitting between them. The CDR3 runs to 15 residues. Per germline, CDR1 SGHTA and CDR2 FQGNSA. CDR3 sequence (DNA): TGTGCCAGCAGCCCCACCGGGACTCCTCCCCCGACCCAGTACTTC. This gives the protein CASSPTGTPPPTQYF.

The rearrangement links TRBV21-1 to TRBJ1-5. TRBV21-1 has pseudogene status. There are 17 residues in the CDR3. In DNA form, the CDR3 reads TGTGCCAGCAGCAAAGCGGACGGGATTTTTAGCAATCAGCCCCAGCATTTT. Translating it yields CASSKADGIFSNQPQHF.

The chain employs TRBV5-1 and TRBJ2-1; 8 positions match TRBD1. From germline, CDR1 is SGHRS and CDR2 YFSETQ. Trimming removed 6 bases from V and 5 bases from J; junction bases left unmatched: 4. The CDR3 covers 13 residues. CDR3 coding DNA: TGCGCCAGCACCATGACAGGGGACAATGAGCAGTTCTTC. Its translation is CASTMTGDNEQFF.

The V gene is TRBV10-3, the J gene TRBJ1-1; 8 bases align to TRBD1. Germline loops: CDR1 ENHRY, CDR2 SYGVKD. There are 14 residues in the CDR3. J was trimmed by 5 bases and V by 6 bases; bases with no gene match: 8. DNA for the CDR3: TGTGCCATCAGCCCACAGGGGGAGGTTACTGAAGCTTTCTTT. As protein: CAISPQGEVTEAFF.

The chain is built from TRBV5-1 and TRBJ2-2; 10 bases are shared with TRBD1. The CDR3 is 15 residues long. V dropped 5 bases and J dropped 6; count of bases not matched to a gene: 7. Germline V gives CDR1 SGHRS, CDR2 YFSETQ. The chain's CDR3 is CASRRTGGIAGELFF. CDR3 DNA: TGCGCCAGCAGACGGACAGGGGGAATCGCCGGGGAGCTGTTTTTT.

The chain has TRBV30 and TRBJ1-5, with D hard to call. Germline V lookup: CDR1 GTSNPN, CDR2 SVGIG (reference sequence). This CDR3 is 13 amino acids long. V lost 3 bases and J 7 bases, leaving 13 bases between the germline ends. The CDR3 sequence is CAWSLSVTQPQHF. The CDR3 DNA is TGTGCCTGGAGCCTCAGCGTGACCCAGCCCCAGCATTTT.

This clone was seen just once. The identical CDR3 is also encoded by other nucleotide sequences in the sample. The CDR3 sequence is CASSISVNTEAFF. CDR3 bases: TGTGCCAGTAGTATATCGGTAAACACTGAAGCTTTCTTT. The chain joins TRBV19 to TRBJ1-1, with D unclear. V was trimmed by 2 bases and J by 2 bases, leaving 6 bases between them. Looked up from germline, CDR1 is LNHDA and CDR2 is SQIVND (reference sequence). The CDR3 has 13 amino acids.

V is TRBV5-1 and J is TRBJ2-5, with 10 positions matching TRBD1. Trimming took 4 bases from V and 4 from J; bases not matched to a gene: 10. Germline loops: CDR1 SGHRS, CDR2 YFSETQ. The CDR3 is 16 amino acids. CDR3 sequence: CASSTESTGGRETQYF. The CDR3 DNA follows: TGCGCCAGCAGCACCGAGTCGACAGGGGGCAGAGAGACCCAGTACTTC. Full variable domain (outside the CDR3, taken from reference TRBV5-1 and TRBJ2-5): KAGVTQTPRYLIKTRGQQVTLSCSPISGHRSVSWYQQTPGQGLQFLFEYFSETQRNKGNFPGRFSGRQFSNSRSEMNVSTLELGDSALYLCASSTESTGGRETQYFGPGTRLLVL.

The CDR3 nucleotides are TGTGCCAGCAGCTCCAGACAAGACACTGAAGCTTTCTTT. Translated, it gives CASSSRQDTEAFF. The chain is built from TRBV7-3 and TRBJ1-1; D remains ambiguous. Germline V lookup: CDR1 SGHTA, CDR2 FQGTGA. The CDR3 has 13 residues. With 4 bases removed from V and 3 bases from J, the gap between germline ends came to 9 bases.

The V gene is TRBV3-1 (or the pseudogene TRBV3-2), the J gene TRBJ1-6; a weak D match, TRBD1 (5 bases). CDR1 is LGHDT, CDR2 YNNKEL, per germline (reference sequence). V lost 0 bases and J lost 14, with 11 bases in between. This CDR3 contains 13 residues. This CDR3 is CASSQDLSRALHF. CDR3 in DNA: TGTGCCAGCAGCCAAGACCTTTCCAGGGCCCTCCACTTT.

The chain combines TRBV19 with TRBJ1-1; TRBD1 matches 9 bases. This CDR3 spans 14 amino acids. The germline CDR1 and CDR2 sequences are LNHDA and SQIVND (reference sequence). With 4 bases clipped from V and 4 bases from J, the junction kept 4 bases outside the gene matches. The CDR3 sequence is CASSRDRAFTEAFF. Here the CDR3 DNA reads TGTGCCAGTAGTAGGGACAGGGCTTTCACTGAAGCTTTCTTT.

V and J are TRBV10-2 and TRBJ1-4; D uncertain. Germline assignment: CDR1 WSHSY and CDR2 SAAADI. V lost 2 bases and J lost 4, with 5 bases in between. The CDR3 loop spans 13 amino acids. The CDR3 DNA is TGCGCCAGCAGTGAGGCGGGTAATGAAAAACTGTTTTTT. Protein sequence: CASSEAGNEKLFF.

The V gene is TRBV25-1, the J gene TRBJ2-5; 16 nucleotides align to TRBD2. Trimming cost V 6 bases and J 4 bases; bases outside gene matches: 5. Germline values: CDR1 MGHDK, CDR2 SYGVNS. The CDR3 contains 16 residues. The chain's CDR3 is CASSPGTSGRGETQYF. The CDR3, as DNA: TGTGCCAGCAGCCCAGGGACTAGCGGGAGGGGAGAGACCCAGTACTTC.

The CDR3 DNA reads as TGTGCCAGTAGTATAATCGCCAGGGGGGCGAGCTCCTACAATGAGCAGTTCTTC. Translation gives CASSIIARGASSYNEQFF. The V call is TRBV19, the J call TRBJ2-1; TRBD1 might be the D (7 bases). The CDR3 length is 18 residues. Trimming pared 2 bases from V and 0 bases from J, leaving 17 bases between. Germline V CDR1 and CDR2: LNHDA, SQIVND (reference sequence).

The chain joins TRBV27 to TRBJ1-1, with TRBD1 as a possible D gene (6 bases). Germline assignment: CDR1 MNHEY and CDR2 SMNVEV (reference sequence). Trimming cost V 2 bases and J 1 base, with 14 bases left between them. CDR3 length equals 16 residues. Here the CDR3 reads CASSLRAGVANTEAFF. The DNA for the CDR3 is TGTGCCAGCAGTTTAAGGGCAGGGGTGGCGAACACTGAAGCTTTCTTT.

The J gene is TRBJ2-6, the V gene TRBV5-1; no clear D gene. The length of the CDR3 is 16 residues. Germline V gives CDR1 SGHRS, CDR2 YFSETQ. Between the trimmed V and J ends, which lost 4 bases and 0 bases, there was a span of 11 bases. This CDR3 reads CASSPPILSGANVLTF. In nucleotides, the CDR3 is TGCGCCAGCAGCCCTCCCATACTCTCTGGGGCCAACGTCCTGACTTTC.